Below, one T cell receptor beta chain is given with its context. Donors each provided 7.5 to 10 milliliters of peripheral blood. The record originates from a study of blood T cells in healthy people across ages. The CDR3 spans 12 residues. The V end was cut by 8 bases, the J end by 6 bases, with 16 bases between. Germline V gene sequence: CDR1 SQVTM, CDR2 ANQGSEA. A sample-barcoded 5' primer and a J-beta primer mix were used in a second PCR of roughly 7 to 11 cycles. Each cDNA molecule was tagged by a template-switch adaptor with 12 random nucleotides. Each CDR3 protein gets one entry after TCRdb re-called the 5' RACE reads with MiXCR. The table has about 780,000 distinct CDR3 sequences, 20% to 30% seen once. A further study also used this sample, focusing on T cells of mothers and their children. That work adds: Unrelated mother-child pairs always had slightly, but never significantly, lower normalized overlap than related pairs.

Sample: blood. The rearrangement uses TRBV29-1 and TRBJ1-2; D is uncertain. This receptor was obtained from a boy aged 5-17 years in good health. As DNA, the CDR3 is TGCAGCCACAATCATGCCCCCGATGGCTACACCTTC. Translation gives CSHNHAPDGYTF.